These T cell receptor beta chains were read from a single sample in a study of T cells in Graves' hyperthyroidism and ophthalmopathy. TCRdb reanalysed the multiplex PCR reads using MiXCR and keeps one entry per CDR3 protein. The sample yields 500,000 to 800,000 distinct CDR3 sequences, less than 45% seen once. The source material was peripheral blood or thyroid tissue (not recorded which). The receptors were sampled from an adult man with Graves' disease, either hyperthyroidism or ophthalmopathy (not recorded which). CDR3s leave out the opening cysteine and the closing phenylalanine or tryptophan.

>TRBJ2-7|TRBV10-2
ASALERAGEQY
>TRBJ2-7|TRBV19
ASSTGRDAGQY
>TRBJ1-1|TRBV10-3
ASSDSGGTEAS
>TRBJ1-4|TRBV10-3
AIGESRDRGTKLF
>TRBJ1-6|TRBV7-8
ASSLEESSYNSPLH
>TRBJ2-1|TRBV12-3/TRBV12-4
ASSDSGRASTSEQF
>TRBJ2-5|TRBV20-1
SASVGTRETQY
>TRBJ1-2|TRBV7-9
ASSLSYNNYGYT
>TRBJ2-7|TRBV6-6
ASSYRQGGEQY
>TRBJ1-1|TRBV29-1
SAGNGEAF
>TRBJ1-4|TRBV7-2
ASTGDRGREKLF
>TRBJ1-4|TRBV7-2
ASSPSGYGNEKLF
>TRBJ2-6|TRBV12-3/TRBV12-4
ASSLNRGSGVNVLT
>TRBJ1-1|TRBV20-1
SAGTVGTEAF
>TRBJ2-7|TRBV10-3
AISEQRPIQEQY
>TRBJ2-7|TRBV20-1
SARQDHDRDRGDYEQY
>TRBJ2-2|TRBV24-1
ATSDRTYTGELF
>TRBJ1-5|TRBV9
ASSVASGSGEPQH
>TRBJ1-2|TRBV29-1
SAPSGPLYGYT
>TRBJ1-2|TRBV7-9
ASSSSSVGPLSGYT
>TRBJ1-1|TRBV2
ASRINGITVRAF
>TRBJ1-5|TRBV9
ASSVGGAEPQH
>TRBJ1-5|TRBV7-2
ASSSPDRGRHNQPQH
>TRBJ2-7|TRBV7-8
ASSFSGRFSYEQY
>TRBJ1-6|TRBV5-1
ASSRDGASGGSPLH
>TRBJ1-5|TRBV20-1
SAEQGDGGNQPQH
>TRBJ2-7|TRBV7-9
ASSRTGYEQY
>TRBJ1-5|TRBV24-1
ATSDGTDNNQPQH
>TRBJ1-5|TRBV12-3/TRBV12-4
ASSPTGANQPQH
>TRBJ1-2|TRBV6-5
ASLLSSNYGYT
>TRBJ1-1|TRBV10-3
AITRGIGPDGAF
>TRBJ1-5|TRBV9
ASSHRDGTEYSNQPQH
>TRBJ1-6|TRBV24-1
ATSDSAPAGSPLH
>TRBJ2-7|TRBV2
ASSQEFLAGYEQY
>TRBJ1-1|TRBV20-1
SAHRDTSNTEAF